These T cell receptor beta chains were read from a single sample in a study of cytomegalovirus exposure and HLA in healthy donors. Assay: immunoSEQ multiplex PCR; the TCRdb copy retains only in-frame clones and omits some. The sample table includes tens of thousands of clones. Sequenced input: PBMCs. The receptors shown here come from a male donor in good health and CMV-seropositive. Each CDR3 is given with its conserved first and last residue. Fields, in order: J gene, V gene, CDR3 protein.

TRBJ2-6	TRBV2	CASSQTTGAGANVLTF
TRBJ2-7	TRBV18	CASSPDPVQSSYEQYF
TRBJ1-4	TRBV30	CAWSFYDEKLFF
TRBJ2-7	TRBV6-1	CASTDTYEQYF
TRBJ2-2	TRBV18	CASSDRGRNTGELFF
TRBJ2-5	TRBV19	CASSTGQGGETQYF
TRBJ1-1	TRBV19	CASMGRMNTEAFF
TRBJ1-1	TRBV4-1	CASSQKDGQLPRTEAFF
TRBJ1-6	TRBV18	CASSPGPSATLNSPLHF
TRBJ2-2	TRBV5-1	CASSPAAEGTGELFF
TRBJ2-5	TRBV30	CAWSHKRGPETQYF
TRBJ2-7	TRBV29-1	CSVGAGLGAYEQYF
TRBJ1-4	TRBV28	CASSFPGTNNEKLFF
TRBJ1-1	TRBV5-1	CASSRDNLDTEAFF
TRBJ2-7	TRBV6-1	CAGQIRGGAYEQYF
TRBJ2-2	TRBV7-3	CASSSGTGELFF
TRBJ2-7	TRBV18	CASSAGFSSGQYF